Listed below are T cell receptor beta chains from one sample, sequenced in a study of T cell responses to AZD1222 COVID-19 vaccine. Sequenced by immunoSEQ multiplex PCR; TCRdb stores in-frame clones only, minus some. The data contain around 150,000 clones, roughly 90% of them singletons. Sequenced material: peripheral blood, taken 28 days after the second AZD1222 dose. The receptors originated from an adult who received the AZD1222 COVID-19 vaccine. Each CDR3 is given with its conserved first and last residue. The order of the fields is CDR3 protein, CDR3 DNA, V gene, J gene, D gene, clone size. D genes are given only for firm matches. Some rows have no size entry. The others give once, few or many, or a class for an expanded clone.

CDR3 protein: CASSHDRDTRNEKLFF
CDR3 DNA: TGTGCCAGCAGCCACGACCGGGACACCCGTAATGAAAAACTGTTTTTT
V gene: TRBV3-1/TRBV3-2
J gene: TRBJ1-4
D gene: -
clone size: -

CDR3 protein: CASSEGIISGNTIYF
CDR3 DNA: TGTGCCAGCAGTGAAGGGATAATCTCTGGAAACACCATATATTTT
V gene: TRBV6-1
J gene: TRBJ1-3
D gene: -
clone size: -

CDR3 protein: CASSTSTTGTVNTEAFF
CDR3 DNA: TGTGCCAGTAGTACTTCTACTACCGGGACAGTGAACACTGAAGCTTTCTTT
V gene: TRBV19
J gene: TRBJ1-1
D gene: TRBD1
clone size: -

CDR3 protein: CASRPRANSPLHF
CDR3 DNA: TGTGCCAGCAGACCCCGAGCCAATTCACCCCTCCACTTT
V gene: TRBV28
J gene: TRBJ1-6
D gene: -
clone size: -

CDR3 protein: CASSLGRAYNEQFF
CDR3 DNA: TGTGCCAGCAGCTTAGGTCGGGCCTACAATGAGCAGTTCTTC
V gene: TRBV11-2
J gene: TRBJ2-1
D gene: -
clone size: -

CDR3 protein: CASSYDYRAGVTGELFF
CDR3 DNA: TGTGCCAGCAGCTATGACTACCGAGCGGGAGTCACCGGGGAGCTGTTTTTT
V gene: TRBV11-3
J gene: TRBJ2-2
D gene: TRBD2
clone size: -

CDR3 protein: CASSFGHSRNEKLFF
CDR3 DNA: TGTGCCAGCAGCTTTGGGCACAGTCGAAATGAAAAACTGTTTTTT
V gene: TRBV7-2
J gene: TRBJ1-4
D gene: -
clone size: -

CDR3 protein: CAWSAENNSPLHF
CDR3 DNA: TGTGCCTGGAGTGCAGAGAACAATTCACCCCTCCACTTT
V gene: TRBV30
J gene: TRBJ1-6
D gene: -
clone size: -

CDR3 protein: CASSVSGSLYEQYF
CDR3 DNA: TGTGCCAGCAGTGTTAGCGGGAGCCTCTACGAGCAGTACTTC
V gene: TRBV25-1
J gene: TRBJ2-7
D gene: TRBD2
clone size: -

CDR3 protein: CSVATGEGSPLHF
CDR3 DNA: TGCAGCGTCGCGACAGGGGAGGGTTCACCCCTCCACTTT
V gene: TRBV29-1
J gene: TRBJ1-6
D gene: TRBD1
clone size: -

CDR3 protein: CASSERLGSYNEQFF
CDR3 DNA: TGCGCCAGCAGTGAGCGGCTGGGCTCCTACAATGAGCAGTTCTTC
V gene: TRBV10-1
J gene: TRBJ2-1
D gene: -
clone size: once

CDR3 protein: CATSHRTGNQPQHF
CDR3 DNA: TGTGCCACCAGCCACCGGACAGGCAATCAGCCCCAGCATTTT
V gene: TRBV15
J gene: TRBJ1-5
D gene: -
clone size: -

CDR3 protein: CASSLGGRRDTQYF
CDR3 DNA: TGTGCCAGCAGCCTAGGGGGACGACGGGATACGCAGTATTTT
V gene: TRBV28
J gene: TRBJ2-3
D gene: -
clone size: -

CDR3 protein: CASSVQGRERSPLHF
CDR3 DNA: TGTGCCAGCAGCGTGCAGGGTAGGGAAAGATCACCCCTCCACTTT
V gene: TRBV9
J gene: TRBJ1-6
D gene: -
clone size: -

CDR3 protein: CASRQDQETQYF
CDR3 DNA: TGTGCCAGCAGACAGGACCAAGAGACCCAGTACTTC
V gene: TRBV2
J gene: TRBJ2-5
D gene: -
clone size: -

CDR3 protein: CASSLTIPTGTGDHDGYTF
CDR3 DNA: TGTGCCAGCAGTCTCACAATCCCTACCGGAACAGGGGATCATGATGGCTACACCTTC
V gene: TRBV27
J gene: TRBJ1-2
D gene: TRBD1
clone size: -

CDR3 protein: CASSYSGLAGWEQYF
CDR3 DNA: TGTGCCAGCAGTTACTCTGGACTAGCGGGATGGGAGCAGTACTTC
V gene: TRBV6-5
J gene: TRBJ2-7
D gene: TRBD2
clone size: -

CDR3 protein: CASSSWDNSYEQYF
CDR3 DNA: TGTGCCAGCAGCTCCTGGGACAACTCCTACGAGCAGTACTTC
V gene: TRBV7-9
J gene: TRBJ2-7
D gene: -
clone size: -

CDR3 protein: CASSLARGTRLTSAYNEQFF
CDR3 DNA: TGTGCCAGCAGCTTAGCCCGCGGGACTAGGTTAACTTCTGCCTACAATGAGCAGTTCTTC
V gene: TRBV7-2
J gene: TRBJ2-1
D gene: TRBD2
clone size: -

CDR3 protein: CASSSTTGNTEAFF
CDR3 DNA: TGTGCCAGCAGCTCCACAACAGGGAACACTGAAGCTTTCTTT
V gene: TRBV7-8
J gene: TRBJ1-1
D gene: -
clone size: -

CDR3 protein: CASSLLSGANYGYTF
CDR3 DNA: TGTGCCAGCAGCTTACTGTCAGGGGCCAACTATGGCTACACCTTC
V gene: TRBV11-2
J gene: TRBJ1-2
D gene: -
clone size: -

CDR3 protein: CATSRDLRGAGFLPEAFF
CDR3 DNA: TGTGCCACCAGCAGAGATCTGCGGGGTGCAGGGTTTCTGCCTGAAGCTTTCTTT
V gene: TRBV15
J gene: TRBJ1-1
D gene: -
clone size: once

CDR3 protein: CAWSREGGGYTF
CDR3 DNA: TGTGCCTGGAGTCGGGAGGGCGGTGGCTACACCTTC
V gene: TRBV30
J gene: TRBJ1-2
D gene: -
clone size: -

CDR3 protein: CSVPGTGLGSSYNEQFF
CDR3 DNA: TGCAGCGTCCCCGGGACAGGGCTTGGAAGCTCCTACAATGAGCAGTTCTTC
V gene: TRBV29-1
J gene: TRBJ2-1
D gene: TRBD1
clone size: -

CDR3 protein: CASRPPSQETQYF
CDR3 DNA: TGTGCCAGTCGACCCCCCAGCCAAGAGACCCAGTACTTC
V gene: TRBV19
J gene: TRBJ2-5
D gene: -
clone size: -

CDR3 protein: CASTFIDREEKLFF
CDR3 DNA: TGTGCCAGCACCTTCATTGACAGAGAGGAAAAACTGTTTTTT
V gene: TRBV2
J gene: TRBJ1-4
D gene: -
clone size: -

CDR3 protein: CASSLRQGAFGNSPLHF
CDR3 DNA: TGTGCCAGCAGCTTAAGGCAGGGGGCGTTCGGTAATTCACCCCTCCACTTT
V gene: TRBV7-2
J gene: TRBJ1-6
D gene: TRBD1
clone size: -

CDR3 protein: CATSRLGQGAYEQYF
CDR3 DNA: TGTGCCACCAGCAGACTGGGACAGGGGGCTTACGAGCAGTACTTC
V gene: TRBV15
J gene: TRBJ2-7
D gene: TRBD1
clone size: once

CDR3 protein: CASTTDRGLWQFF
CDR3 DNA: TGTGCCAGCACCACAGACAGGGGTTTATGGCAGTTCTTC
V gene: TRBV12-3/TRBV12-4
J gene: TRBJ2-1
D gene: TRBD1
clone size: -